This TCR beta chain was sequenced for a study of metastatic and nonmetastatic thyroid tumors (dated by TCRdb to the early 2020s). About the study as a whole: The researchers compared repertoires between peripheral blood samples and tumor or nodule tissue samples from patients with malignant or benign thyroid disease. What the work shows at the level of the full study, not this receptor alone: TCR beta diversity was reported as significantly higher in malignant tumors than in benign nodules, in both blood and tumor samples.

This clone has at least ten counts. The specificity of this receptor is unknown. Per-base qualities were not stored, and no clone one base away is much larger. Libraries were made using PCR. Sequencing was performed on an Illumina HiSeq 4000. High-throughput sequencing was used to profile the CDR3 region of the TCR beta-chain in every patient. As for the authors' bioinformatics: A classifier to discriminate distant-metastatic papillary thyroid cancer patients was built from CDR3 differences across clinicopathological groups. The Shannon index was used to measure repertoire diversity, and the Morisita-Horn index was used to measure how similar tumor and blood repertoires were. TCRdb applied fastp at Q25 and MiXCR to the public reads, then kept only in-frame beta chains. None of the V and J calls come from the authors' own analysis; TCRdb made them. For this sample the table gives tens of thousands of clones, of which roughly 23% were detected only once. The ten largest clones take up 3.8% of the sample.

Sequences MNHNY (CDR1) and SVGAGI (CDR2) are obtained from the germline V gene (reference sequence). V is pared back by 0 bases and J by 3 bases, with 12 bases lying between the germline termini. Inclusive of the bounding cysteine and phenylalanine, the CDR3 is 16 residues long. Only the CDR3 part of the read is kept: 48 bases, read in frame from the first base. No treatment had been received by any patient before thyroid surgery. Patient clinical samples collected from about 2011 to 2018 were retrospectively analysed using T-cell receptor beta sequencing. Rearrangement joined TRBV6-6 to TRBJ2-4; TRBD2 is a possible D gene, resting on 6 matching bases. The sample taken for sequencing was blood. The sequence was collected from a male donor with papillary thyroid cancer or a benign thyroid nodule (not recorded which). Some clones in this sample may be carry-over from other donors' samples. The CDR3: CASSYSREEGKNIQYF. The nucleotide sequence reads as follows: TGTGCCAGCAGTTACTCGAGGGAGGAAGGCAAAAACATTCAGTACTTC.